The following is a T cell receptor (beta chain) sequence with its context. Its target is unknown. This specimen comes from a study of blood T cells in healthy people across ages. Study results and limitations: Higher diversity and more naive CD4+ cells were features of long-lived donors, compared to aged donors. Unsorted PBMCs ruled out conclusive naive versus antigen-experienced comparison. The study lacked donor CMV status, which possibly confounded expanded clonotype changes.

The people who gave samples were healthy Caucasians from Russia, aged roughly 6 to 95. The ends lost 5 bases at V and 6 bases at J; junction bases unmatched: 13. The CDR3 length is 17 residues. Germline loops: CDR1 MNHNY, CDR2 SVGAGI (reference sequence). The use of a sample-barcoded 5' primer and a J-beta primer mix characterized a second PCR of roughly 6 to 11 cycles. MiXCR, run by TCRdb on the 5' RACE reads, gives a single entry per CDR3 protein. This table holds around 1,900,000 distinct CDR3 sequences, 30% to 40% found once. The rearrangement links TRBV6-6 to TRBJ1-6; TRBD1 matches 7 bases. The source is a human donor in good health. Sequencing used blood. CDR3 region: CASSQLPPRQGNSPLHF. CDR3 DNA sequence: TGTGCCAGCAGTCAACTACCCCCCCGACAGGGTAATTCACCCCTCCACTTT.